These 32 T cell receptor beta chains were sequenced from one sample in a study of beta chain features in type 1 diabetes. Expressed TCRB transcripts were sequenced after all isolated RNA was converted to cDNA. TCRdb's copy holds only in-frame clones and misses some; the assay was immunoSEQ multiplex PCR. The profile shows approximately 380,000 clones, approximately 16% of them singletons. The sample consisted of naive CD4+ T cells from blood. The receptors shown here come from a woman younger than 30 in good health.

The chain carries TRBV15 and TRBJ1-2, with 7 nucleotides matching TRBD1. The CDR3 consists of 13 residues. The V and J ends lost 1 base and 10 bases, in that order; junction bases with no gene match: 6. Germline assignment: CDR1 LNHNV and CDR2 YYDKDF (reference sequence). CDR3 coding DNA: TGTGCCACCAGCAGAGTGGACAGGCCATCCTACACCTTC. Translating it yields CATSRVDRPSYTF. Looking up the rest from reference TRBV15 and TRBJ1-2 gives the full variable domain: DAMVIQNPRYQVTQFGKPVTLSCSQTLNHNVMYWYQQKSSQAPKLLFHYYDKDFNNEADTPDNFQSRRPNTSFCFLDIRSPGLGDTAMYLCATSRVDRPSYTFGSGTRLTVV.

The chain combines TRBV2 with TRBJ1-1; D not certain. The V and J ends lost 11 bases and 1 base respectively, with 17 bases between them. The CDR3 totals 14 residues. Germline V gene lookup returns CDR1 SNHLY and CDR2 FYNNEI. CDR3 nucleotides: TGTGCCGATAGAGGTAGGCTGACGAACACTGAAGCTTTCTTT. It encodes CADRGRLTNTEAFF.

The rearrangement uses TRBV7-2 and TRBJ2-7; D is possibly TRBD1 (6 bases). V was pared by 6 bases and J by 6 bases, with 18 bases between. The germline CDR1 and CDR2 sequences are SGHTA and FQGNSA. The CDR3 sequence is 14 residues long. Here the CDR3 DNA reads TGTGCCAGCAGGAAAACGACAGGCGCGGGCGAGCAGTACTTC. This codes for CASRKTTGAGEQYF. The variable domain in full, with the rest retrieved from reference TRBV7-2 and TRBJ2-7, is GAGVSQSPSNKVTEKGKDVELRCDPISGHTALYWYRQSLGQGLEFLIYFQGNSAPDKSGLPSDRFSAERTGGSVSTLTIQRTQQEDSAVYLCASRKTTGAGEQYFGPGTRLTVT.

The genes are TRBV27 and TRBJ2-7, with a tentative D call TRBD2 (5 bases). CDR3 size: 10 residues. Germline CDR1 reads MNHEY; CDR2 reads SMNVEV (reference sequence). Trimming removed 8 bases at V and 4 bases at J, with 6 bases between. The CDR3 DNA follows: TGTGCCAGCCCGGGGTACGAGCAGTACTTC. Protein sequence: CASPGYEQYF.

V gene TRBV25-1 combines with J gene TRBJ1-1; the match to TRBD1 covers 7 bases. Germline V gene sequence: CDR1 MGHDK, CDR2 SYGVNS. This CDR3 is 15 amino acids long. Trimming at V came to 3 bases and at J to 1 base, leaving 5 bases not matched to a gene. The CDR3 DNA reads as TGTGCCAGCAGTGACCCGGGACAGCCGAACACTGAAGCTTTCTTT. It specifies CASSDPGQPNTEAFF.

J is TRBJ2-1 and V is TRBV19, with 11 bases aligning to TRBD2. The CDR3 is 15 amino acids. Germline CDR1 is LNHDA and CDR2 is SQIVND (reference sequence). After removal of 6 bases from V and 5 bases from J, the junction contained 6 bases not matched to a gene. The CDR3 nucleotides read TGTGCCAGTAGCTTTAGCGGGAGGGCCGACAATGAGCAGTTCTTC. It is translated as CASSFSGRADNEQFF.

The chain has TRBV5-1 and TRBJ2-1; 8 nucleotides align to TRBD1. The germline V gene has CDR1 SGHRS and CDR2 YFSETQ. This CDR3 contains 14 residues. With V trimmed by 4 bases and J by 5 bases, 5 bases remained unmatched. The CDR3 is CASSPGQEHNEQFF. In DNA form, the CDR3 reads TGCGCCAGCAGCCCGGGACAGGAACACAATGAGCAGTTCTTC.

This rearrangement joins TRBV28 to TRBJ2-7; a possible D gene is TRBD1 (5 bases). Trimming pared 1 base from V and 0 bases from J, leaving 10 bases between. Germline V CDR1 and CDR2: MDHEN, SYDVKM. The CDR3 loop spans 15 amino acids. CDR3 residues: CASSLLGPSSYEQYF. CDR3 nucleotide sequence: TGTGCCAGCAGTTTATTGGGGCCATCCTCCTACGAGCAGTACTTC.

Only a few counts were recorded for this clone. Other DNA sequences in this sample translate to the same CDR3. The chain recombines TRBV6-5 with TRBJ2-7; D ambiguous. V was clipped by 0 bases and J by 2 bases, with 8 bases between them. Per germline, CDR1 MNHEY and CDR2 SVGAGI. CDR3 size: 14 residues. In DNA, the CDR3 is TGTGCCAGCAGTTACTCCTCAGGTCCCTACGAGCAGTACTTC. Translated: CASSYSSGPYEQYF.

This clone was recorded a few times. This chain links TRBV28 with TRBJ2-1, with 8 bases identical to TRBD2. Germline CDR1 reads MDHEN; CDR2 reads SYDVKM. The CDR3 length is 15 residues. The V gene end was trimmed by 3 bases and the J gene end by 6 bases; junction bases not matched to a gene: 7. The CDR3 DNA reads as TGTGCCAGCAGTTTTCGGAGACTAGCGCTCAATGAGCAGTTCTTC. Translating gives CASSFRRLALNEQFF.

V usage is TRBV29-1 and J usage is TRBJ2-3; 9 nucleotides line up with TRBD2. The CDR3 runs 15 residues. With 7 bases clipped from V and 4 bases from J, the junction kept 12 bases outside the gene matches. Germline lookup yields CDR1 SQVTM and CDR2 ANQGSEA. DNA for the CDR3: TGCAGCGCGCGGCGGGGGGGCGAGATCCCAGATACGCAGTATTTT. Translation: CSARRGGEIPDTQYF.

Written as DNA, the CDR3 is TGTGCCAGTAGTCCTACAGGGACAGATACGCAGTATTTT. As protein: CASSPTGTDTQYF. The chain has TRBV19 and TRBJ2-3, with D possibly matching TRBD1 (6 bases). CDR1 is LNHDA, CDR2 SQIVND, per germline (reference sequence). CDR3 length: 13 amino acids. Trimming took off 5 bases at V and 3 bases at J, with 9 bases between the two ends.

This rearrangement joins TRBV13 to TRBJ1-2; D remains ambiguous. Trimming took off 5 bases at V and 8 bases at J, with 12 bases between the two ends. The germline V gene encodes CDR1 PRHDT and CDR2 FYEKMQ (reference sequence). CDR3 size: 12 residues. The CDR3 DNA is TGTGCCAGCAGCCCTCCCCACGGGGGCTACACCTTC. This codes for CASSPPHGGYTF.

The chain joins TRBV6-5 to TRBJ2-7, with D maybe TRBD1 (5 bases). The V gene lost 0 bases and the J gene lost 4 bases, with 10 bases spanning the gap. In germline, CDR1 is MNHEY, CDR2 SVGAGI. This CDR3 is built from 14 residues. The CDR3 is CASSYSRQLYEQYF. CDR3 DNA sequence: TGTGCCAGCAGTTACTCGAGACAGCTGTACGAGCAGTACTTC.

This chain connects TRBV29-1 to TRBJ1-5; tentatively, D is TRBD1 (6 bases). V was shortened by 6 bases and J by 7 bases, with 16 bases between the two germline ends. Germline lookup yields CDR1 SQVTM and CDR2 ANQGSEA. The CDR3 is made up of 13 amino acids. CDR3 sequence (DNA): TGCAGCGTACGACAGGTTGTGGGGCAGCCCCAGCATTTT. Residues: CSVRQVVGQPQHF.

The chain carries TRBV7-6 and TRBJ2-5, with a weak D call TRBD2 (5 bases). Per germline, CDR1 SGHVS and CDR2 FNYEAQ. Trimming shortened V by 4 bases and J by 7 bases, and 10 bases separated the two germline ends. CDR3 length: 12 residues. CDR3 coding DNA: TGTGCCAGCAGCTCCCCCGGAGGGACCCAGTACTTC. Its translation is CASSSPGGTQYF.

There are a few counts of this clone. The rearrangement uses TRBV29-1 and TRBJ1-1; TRBD1 is a possible D gene (5 bases). From germline, CDR1 is SQVTM and CDR2 ANQGSEA. V was cut by 6 bases and J by 2 bases, with 7 bases left in between. The length of the CDR3 is 11 residues. CDR3 DNA sequence: TGCAGCGTGACAGAAAACACTGAAGCTTTCTTT. Translation: CSVTENTEAFF.

This rearrangement joins TRBV11-1 to TRBJ2-7; possibly TRBD1 for D (5 bases). Germline V gives CDR1 SGHAT, CDR2 FQDESV (reference sequence). With 1 base removed from V and 2 bases from J, the gap between germline ends came to 12 bases. The CDR3 extends over 15 amino acids. CDR3 sequence: CASSLGTNPTYEQYF. The CDR3 DNA follows: TGTGCCAGCAGCTTAGGGACAAATCCTACCTACGAGCAGTACTTC.

This clone has a handful of counts. CDR3 residues: CASSLTRVYGYTF. The CDR3 DNA follows: TGTGCCAGCAGCTTGACTCGGGTCTATGGCTACACCTTC. The chain couples TRBV5-6 to TRBJ1-2; D not resolved. V was pared by 1 base and J by 4 bases, with 8 bases between. Per the germline V gene, CDR1 is SGHDT and CDR2 is YYEEEE. The CDR3 is 13 amino acids.

The chain links TRBV29-1 to TRBJ2-3; D is uncertain. The germline CDR1 and CDR2 sequences are SQVTM and ANQGSEA. V was shortened by 3 bases and J by 5 bases, with 6 bases between the two germline ends. There are 11 residues in the CDR3. CDR3 nucleotides: TGCAGCGTTGATATTGTAGATACGCAGTATTTT. Translation gives CSVDIVDTQYF.

V is TRBV6-4 and J is TRBJ2-2, with a weak D call TRBD1 (5 bases). V lost 6 bases to trimming and J lost 5 bases, with 13 bases between them. Germline-derived CDR1 and CDR2 are MRHNA and SNTAGT. The CDR3 is 14 residues long. The CDR3 coding sequence is TGTGCCAGCAGCGCCCAGACAGCGACCGGGGAGCTGTTTTTT. This translates into CASSAQTATGELFF.

The chain recombines TRBV19 with TRBJ1-2; no definite D call. Germline V gene lookup returns CDR1 LNHDA and CDR2 SQIVND (reference sequence). V lost 5 bases and J 2 bases, leaving 9 bases between the germline ends. The CDR3 spans 13 residues. The CDR3 loop reads CASSFGQNYGYTF. The CDR3 coding sequence is TGTGCCAGTAGTTTTGGGCAGAACTATGGCTACACCTTC.

V is TRBV19 and J is TRBJ2-2, with D tentatively TRBD2 (5 bases). V was clipped by 9 bases and J by 1 base, with 12 bases between them. The CDR3 runs to 14 residues. The V gene's germline CDR1 is LNHDA and CDR2 SQIVND (reference sequence). The CDR3 here is CASHRRRNTGELFF. CDR3 sequence (DNA): TGTGCCAGCCACCGGAGGAGGAACACCGGGGAGCTGTTTTTT.

This clone turned up a few times. The chain couples TRBV4-2 to TRBJ2-5, with 10 bases aligning to TRBD2. The V gene end was trimmed by 1 base and the J gene end by 3 bases; junction bases not matched to a gene: 5. This CDR3 comprises 16 residues. Germline CDR1 reads LGHNA; CDR2 reads YNFKEQ. CDR3 in amino acids: CASSQAGAGGKETQYF. The CDR3 nucleotides read TGTGCCAGCAGCCAAGCAGGAGCGGGGGGGAAAGAGACCCAGTACTTC.

This clone was seen more than once but under ten times. The CDR3 region has the DNA TGTGCCAGCAGTCTACTAATCGTGGAGTCGAAACTGTTTTTT. This gives the protein CASSLLIVESKLFF. V gene TRBV28 combines with J gene TRBJ1-4; D not resolved. V dropped 5 bases and J dropped 11 bases, with 18 bases sitting between them. The V gene's germline CDR1 is MDHEN and CDR2 SYDVKM. The CDR3 is 14 residues long.

V usage is TRBV27 and J usage is TRBJ2-3; TRBD2 matches at 9 bases. V shed 5 bases, J shed 5 bases, and the junction held 8 bases outside the gene matches. The CDR3 length is 15 residues. Germline V gene sequence: CDR1 MNHEY, CDR2 SMNVEV (reference sequence). The CDR3 protein is CASSPKREDEDTQYF. The CDR3 region has the DNA TGTGCCAGCAGTCCTAAGCGGGAGGACGAAGATACGCAGTATTTT.

This clone has a handful of counts. This chain uses TRBV28 with TRBJ2-7; possibly TRBD2 for D (5 bases). Per germline, CDR1 MDHEN and CDR2 SYDVKM. V gave up 10 bases and J gave up 2 bases, with 15 bases separating them. The CDR3 covers 13 residues. CDR3 protein: CAKPGLSPYEQYF. CDR3 in DNA: TGTGCCAAACCCGGACTGAGCCCCTACGAGCAGTACTTC.

This clone occurred a few times. J is TRBJ2-7 and V is TRBV23-1, with 8 bases lining up with TRBD1. TRBV23-1 is classed as an ORF, of uncertain function. This CDR3 is built from 15 residues. After removal of 4 bases from V and 0 bases from J, the junction contained 5 bases not matched to a gene. The CDR3 DNA reads as TGCGCCAGCAGTCCCCGGGACAGGTACTCCTACGAGCAGTACTTC. It is translated as CASSPRDRYSYEQYF.

This clone showed up just a few times. J is TRBJ2-5 and V is TRBV4-3; 9 positions match TRBD1. Trimming at V came to 4 bases and at J to 3 bases, leaving 9 bases not matched to a gene. This CDR3 region has 16 residues. From germline, CDR1 is LGHNA and CDR2 YSLEER. The DNA of the CDR3 is TGCGCCAGCAGCCGCTTCGTACAGGGGGCTGAAGAGACCCAGTACTTC. Translated: CASSRFVQGAEETQYF.

The chain combines TRBV5-1 with TRBJ2-1; a possible D gene is TRBD1 (7 bases). CDR1 is SGHRS, CDR2 YFSETQ, per germline. The CDR3 sequence is 15 residues long. Trimming removed 6 bases at V and 4 bases at J, with 17 bases between. CDR3 residues: CASTQGGGTYNEQFF. CDR3 nucleotides: TGCGCCAGCACCCAGGGGGGCGGCACATACAATGAGCAGTTCTTC.

The sample holds a few counts of this clone. The chain combines TRBV5-1 with TRBJ2-2, with TRBD1 as a possible D gene (6 bases). The CDR3 covers 15 residues. Deletions cut 3 bases from V and 0 bases from J, with 9 bases between. Germline-derived CDR1 and CDR2 are SGHRS and YFSETQ. Written as DNA, the CDR3 is TGCGCCAGCAGCTCAACAGGGACGAACACCGGGGAGCTGTTTTTT. Amino acids: CASSSTGTNTGELFF.

The chain recombines TRBV7-6 with TRBJ2-2; 7 nucleotides align to TRBD2. Germline V gene data show CDR1 as SGHVS and CDR2 as FNYEAQ. CDR3 length: 16 amino acids. The V gene end was trimmed by 0 bases and the J gene end by 0 bases; junction bases not matched to a gene: 1. The CDR3 reads CASSLATSPNTGELFF. CDR3 DNA sequence: TGTGCCAGCAGCTTAGCGACTAGCCCGAACACCGGGGAGCTGTTTTTT.